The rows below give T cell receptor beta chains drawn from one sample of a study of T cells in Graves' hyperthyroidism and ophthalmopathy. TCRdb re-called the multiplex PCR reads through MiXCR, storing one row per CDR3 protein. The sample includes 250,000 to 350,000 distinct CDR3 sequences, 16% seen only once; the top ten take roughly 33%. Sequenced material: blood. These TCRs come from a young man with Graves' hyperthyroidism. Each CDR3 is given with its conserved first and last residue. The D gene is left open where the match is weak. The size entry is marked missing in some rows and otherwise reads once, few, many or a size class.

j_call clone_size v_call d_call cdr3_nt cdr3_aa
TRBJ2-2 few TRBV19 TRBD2 TGTGCCAGTAGTAGAGGGACTAGCGGGGCTACGAACACCGGGGAGCTGTTTTTT CASSRGTSGATNTGELFF
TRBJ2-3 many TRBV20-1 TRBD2 TGCAGTGCTAGCAGGCGGGAGGGTAGCACAGATACGCAGTATTTT CSASRREGSTDTQYF
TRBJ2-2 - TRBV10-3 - TGTGCCATCAGTGGGGATGCGAACACCGGGGAGCTGTTTTTT CAISGDANTGELFF
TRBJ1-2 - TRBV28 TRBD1 TGTGCCAGCAGTACCGGACAGGCCCTCTATGGCTACACCTTC CASSTGQALYGYTF
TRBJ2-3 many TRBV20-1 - TGCAGTGCTAGGGGCCTTACTGTGGATACGCAGTATTTT CSARGLTVDTQYF
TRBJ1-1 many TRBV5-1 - TGCGCCAGCAGCTTGGATTTTGGGACTGAAGCTTTCTTT CASSLDFGTEAFF
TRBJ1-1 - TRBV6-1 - TGTGCCAGCAAACTGGGGGTTCGGACTGAAGCTTTCTTT CASKLGVRTEAFF
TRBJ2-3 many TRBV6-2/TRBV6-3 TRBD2 TGTGCCAGCAGTTACGGCCTAGCGGGCCACACAGATACGCAGTATTTT CASSYGLAGHTDTQYF
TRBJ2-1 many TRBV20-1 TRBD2 TGCAGTGCTAGTCCCGGGACTAGCGGGTGGAATGAGCAGTTCTTC CSASPGTSGWNEQFF
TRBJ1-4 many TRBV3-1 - TGTGCCAGCCTTGCAAATGAAAAACTGTTTTTT CASLANEKLFF
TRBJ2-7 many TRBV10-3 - TGTGCCATCAGCACAGCCTACGAGCAGTACTTC CAISTAYEQYF
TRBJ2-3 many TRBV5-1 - TGCGCCAGCAGCTTGGGTCAGGATGCAGATACGCAGTATTTT CASSLGQDADTQYF
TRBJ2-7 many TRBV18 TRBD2 TGTGCCAGCTCCGGACTAGCGGGAGAACGGGCCTACGAGCAGTACTTC CASSGLAGERAYEQYF
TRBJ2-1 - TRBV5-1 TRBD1 TGCGCCAGCAGCTCAACCGGGACAGGTATTTGGAATGAGCAGTTCTTC CASSSTGTGIWNEQFF
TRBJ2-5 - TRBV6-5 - TGTGCCAGCAGTTACTCGACGGGTTTTGGAGAGACCCAGTACTTC CASSYSTGFGETQYF
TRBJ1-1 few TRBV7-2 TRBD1 TGTGCCAGCAGCATCCGACAGGGATCTGGCACTGAAGCTTTCTTT CASSIRQGSGTEAFF
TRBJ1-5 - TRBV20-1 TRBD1 TGCAGTGCTAGAGACGGAAGACAGGGAGGCAATCAGCCCCAGCATTTT CSARDGRQGGNQPQHF
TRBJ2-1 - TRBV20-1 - TGCAGCCTCCAGGGGAGTAGTGCCAATGAGCAGTTCTTC CSLQGSSANEQFF
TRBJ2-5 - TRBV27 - TGTGCCAGCAGCCGGACCCAAATGGGGGAGACCCAGTACTTC CASSRTQMGETQYF
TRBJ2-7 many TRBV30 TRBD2 TGTGCCTGGCTCGGGGGGGCCTACGAGCAGTACTTC CAWLGGAYEQYF
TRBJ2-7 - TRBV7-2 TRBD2 TGTGCCAGCAGCTGGGGGACTAGCGAGGTCTACGAGCAGTACTTC CASSWGTSEVYEQYF
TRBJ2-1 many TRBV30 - TGTGCCTGGAGCCGACCAGGGGCGGGTTACAATGAGCAGTTCTTC CAWSRPGAGYNEQFF
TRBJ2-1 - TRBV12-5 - TGTGCTAGTGGTTCTCCAAGGAGCGGAGGCCCTGAGCAGTTCTTC CASGSPRSGGPEQFF
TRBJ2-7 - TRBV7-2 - TGTGCCAGCAGCTTAGACGCGACTGGCTACGAGCAGTACTTC CASSLDATGYEQYF
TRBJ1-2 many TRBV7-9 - TGTGCCAGCAGCGCGTCCCGGGACGGGAACTATGGCTACACCTTC CASSASRDGNYGYTF
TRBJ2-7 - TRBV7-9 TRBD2 TGTGCCAGCAGCCTACTCCGTAGCGGGGGCGAGCAGTACTTC CASSLLRSGGEQYF
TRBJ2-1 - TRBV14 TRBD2 TGTGCCAGCAGCCAAGTGTTCCACCTACTAGCGGGAAATTCCTACAATGAGCAGTTCTTC CASSQVFHLLAGNSYNEQFF
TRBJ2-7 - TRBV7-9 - TGTGCCGGGCAAAAAGGGGCTCTACTTACGTCAAAGCAGTACTTC CAGQKGALLTSKQYF
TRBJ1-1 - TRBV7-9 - TGTGCCAGCAGCCCCCGGGACTCAGCTTTCTTT CASSPRDSAFF
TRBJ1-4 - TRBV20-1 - TGCAGTGCCCTGGGTGGTGATGAAAAACTGTTTTTT CSALGGDEKLFF
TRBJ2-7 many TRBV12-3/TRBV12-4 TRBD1 TGTGCCAGCAGCTCCCCAACGACAGGGCTCTACGAGCAGTACTTC CASSSPTTGLYEQYF
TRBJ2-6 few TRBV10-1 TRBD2 TGCGCCAGCAGTCTGCTTATTAGTAGCGGGAGGATCTCTGGGGCCAACGTCCTGACTTTC CASSLLISSGRISGANVLTF
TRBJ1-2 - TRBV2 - TGTGCCAGCAGTCGGAACTCTAACTATGGCTACACCTTC CASSRNSNYGYTF
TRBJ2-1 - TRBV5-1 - TGCGCCAGCAGCCTCGGACAGAGGGGTGAGCAGTTCTTC CASSLGQRGEQFF
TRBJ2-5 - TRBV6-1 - TGTGCCAGCAGCCCAATGGGGGGCCTCGGACAGTACTTC CASSPMGGLGQYF
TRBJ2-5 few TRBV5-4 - TGTGCCAGCAGCTTACCCGAATTACAAGAGACCCAGTACTTC CASSLPELQETQYF
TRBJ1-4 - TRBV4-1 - TGCGCCAGCAGCATCCGGGAGCCTAATGAAAAACTGTTTTTT CASSIREPNEKLFF
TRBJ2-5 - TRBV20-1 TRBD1 TGCAGTATCCGGGACAGGGTTTCGGAGACCCAGTACTTC CSIRDRVSETQYF
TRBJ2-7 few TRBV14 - TGTGCCAGCAGCCTCGAGGAATCCTCGGGCTCCTACGAGCAGTACTTC CASSLEESSGSYEQYF
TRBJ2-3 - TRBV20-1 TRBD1 TGCAGTGCTCACCGGACAGGGGTTCGCACAGATACGCAGTATTTT CSAHRTGVRTDTQYF
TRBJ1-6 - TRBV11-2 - TGTGCCAGCAGCCCCCGAGCAGCACCCCTCCACTTT CASSPRAAPLHF
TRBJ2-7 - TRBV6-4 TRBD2 TGTGCCAGCAGTTGGAGCGGGATCGCCTACGAGCAGTACTTC CASSWSGIAYEQYF
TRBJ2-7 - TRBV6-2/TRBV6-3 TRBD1 TGTGCCAGCAGCGTAGGTATGCGAGGGGGCAGCACCTACGAGCAGTACTTC CASSVGMRGGSTYEQYF
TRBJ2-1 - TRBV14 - TGTGCCAGCAGCCGAAGCGGGCTATACAATGGGCAGTTCTTC CASSRSGLYNGQFF
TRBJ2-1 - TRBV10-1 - TGCGCCAGCAGCTCCGGACAGGGAGGGGCCGATGAGCAGTTCTTC CASSSGQGGADEQFF
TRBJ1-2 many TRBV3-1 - TGTGCCAGCAGCTCCACATTTCCGTTTGGAGGCTACACCTTC CASSSTFPFGGYTF
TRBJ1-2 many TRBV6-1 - TGTGCCAACTTACATACGAGTTATGGCTACACCTTC CANLHTSYGYTF
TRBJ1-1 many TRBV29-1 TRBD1 TGCAGCGTCTCCGGGACAGGGGTTTTGGCTGAAGCTTTCTTT CSVSGTGVLAEAFF
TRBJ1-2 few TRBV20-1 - TGCAGTGACAAGCGGAACTATGGCTACACCTTC CSDKRNYGYTF
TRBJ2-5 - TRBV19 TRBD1 TGTGCCAGTAGCCTAAACGACAGGGGAGGAGAGACCCAGTACTTC CASSLNDRGGETQYF
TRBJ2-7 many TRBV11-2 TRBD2 TGTGCCAGCAGCAAGGGACTAGCGGGAGCCTACGAGCAGTACTTC CASSKGLAGAYEQYF
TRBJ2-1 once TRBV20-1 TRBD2 TGCAGTGCTAGATCAGCGGGAGAGGGAATTAATGAGCAGTTCTTC CSARSAGEGINEQFF
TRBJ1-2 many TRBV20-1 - TGCAGTGCTAGAGACCCCACTCTGGGCTATGGCTACACCTTC CSARDPTLGYGYTF
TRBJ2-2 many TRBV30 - TGTGCCTGGAGTGTAGGTGTTGGCGGGGAGCTGTTTTTT CAWSVGVGGELFF
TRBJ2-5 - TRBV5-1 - TGCGCCAGCAGCTTGGATAGGCCGAATAGAGAGACCCAGTACTTC CASSLDRPNRETQYF
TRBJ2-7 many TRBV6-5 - TGTGCCAGCAGTTATCGGTACGAGCAGTACTTC CASSYRYEQYF
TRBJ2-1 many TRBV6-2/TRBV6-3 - TGTGCCAGCAGTGGGGGCCCATCCTACAATGAGCAGTTCTTC CASSGGPSYNEQFF